This passage covers 6 T cell receptor beta chains from one sample sequenced in a study of monozygotic twins with inflammatory bowel disease. Following a re-call of the 5' RACE reads, TCRdb has one entry per CDR3 protein and lacks DNA. Its listing shows fewer than 400,000 distinct CDR3 sequences. The sequencing input was blood. The receptors were gathered from a human donor with ulcerative colitis or Crohn's disease, or a healthy co-twin of an affected twin (not recorded which).

The chain combines TRBV18 with TRBJ2-2; TCRdb lists TRBD1, though no DNA is available to test this call. CDR3 length equals 16 residues. Germline CDR1 is KGHSH and CDR2 is LQKENI. The CDR3 loop reads CASSPSPMGQAGELFF.

The J gene is TRBJ1-2, the V gene TRBV7-2; with no DNA, the TCRdb D assignment of TRBD1 cannot be verified. CDR3 length: 14 residues. The germline gives CDR1 SGHTA, CDR2 FQGNSA. The CDR3 reads CASSAQQGLYGYTF.

The chain is built from TRBV19 and TRBJ2-3; TCRdb indicates TRBD1, and absent DNA this call remains unverified. The CDR3 has 15 residues. Germline-derived CDR1 and CDR2 are LNHDA and SQIVND (reference sequence). Here the CDR3 reads CATTFGGRGTDTQYF.

V usage is TRBV27 and J usage is TRBJ2-7; there is no DNA to check the TCRdb D call of TRBD1. CDR1 and CDR2 (germline): MNHEY, SMNVEV (reference sequence). The length of the CDR3 is 15 residues. CDR3 residues: CASSEPGQGIREQYF.

J is TRBJ2-2 and V is TRBV7-8; TCRdb outputs TRBD1, but without DNA this stays unchecked. CDR1 and CDR2 (germline): SGHVS, FQNEAQ. CDR3 size: 14 residues. The CDR3 here is CASSTGSNAGELFF.

The chain links TRBV6-5 to TRBJ1-1; TCRdb proposes TRBD1, but this gene call is untestable without DNA. Germline CDR1 reads MNHEY; CDR2 reads SVGAGI. The CDR3 has 16 amino acids. The chain's CDR3 is CASSYGDRILNTEAFF.